Listed below are T cell receptor beta chains from one sample, sequenced in a study of cytomegalovirus exposure and HLA in healthy donors. The data were produced by immunoSEQ multiplex PCR, yet TCRdb's version contains in-frame clones alone and is incomplete. This sample yields about 73,000 clones, of which around 96% are seen a single time; 3% to 3.5% belongs to the top ten. Specimen: PBMCs. Receptors were obtained from a man younger than 30 in good health and CMV-seronegative. Both conserved end residues are part of each CDR3. The D gene is left open where the match is weak. The size of a clone is reported for some rows only, either as once, few or many, or as a class for expanded clones.

D	V	size	J	DNA	CDR3
NA	TRBV5-8	NA	TRBJ1-2	TGTGCCAGCAGCCGTCCGGGAAGTGGCTACACCTTC	CASSRPGSGYTF
NA	TRBV6-5	once	TRBJ2-2	TGTGCCAGCAGTACTTATAATGGCGGGGAGCTGTTTTTT	CASSTYNGGELFF
TRBD1	TRBV11-1	NA	TRBJ1-1	TGTGCCAGCAGCCTAACGACAGGGGGCTATGAAGCTTTCTTT	CASSLTTGGYEAFF
TRBD2	TRBV27	NA	TRBJ2-3	TGTGCCAGCAGTTTATCAGCGGGGGGGCCAGATACGCAGTATTTT	CASSLSAGGPDTQYF
NA	TRBV9	NA	TRBJ1-1	TGTGCCAGCAGCTCCTGGGGGACTGGCACTGAAGCTTTCTTT	CASSSWGTGTEAFF
NA	TRBV6-6	NA	TRBJ1-1	TGTGCCAGCAGTTACTTGGCGGGGAACACTGAAGCTTTCTTT	CASSYLAGNTEAFF
NA	TRBV28	NA	TRBJ1-5	TGTGCCAGCACCATTTCGTCGGGGTTCGGCAATCAGCCCCAGCATTTT	CASTISSGFGNQPQHF
NA	TRBV10-3	NA	TRBJ1-2	TGTGCCATCAGTGAAAGAGGTATGCGGGGGGACGGCTATGGCTACACCTTC	CAISERGMRGDGYGYTF
NA	TRBV5-5	NA	TRBJ2-3	TGTGCCAGCAGCTTACAGCTCACAGATACGCAGTATTTT	CASSLQLTDTQYF
TRBD2	TRBV5-1	NA	TRBJ2-5	TGCGCCAGCAGCCCGAGCGTCCGGGGGGAAGAGACCCAGTACTTC	CASSPSVRGEETQYF
NA	TRBV4-3	NA	TRBJ1-1	TGCGCCAGCAGCCCGGGGACACGTATGAACACTGAAGCTTTCTTT	CASSPGTRMNTEAFF
NA	TRBV2	NA	TRBJ2-6	TGTGCCAGCAGTGAAGAAGGGGTTGGATCTGGGGCCAACGTCCTGACTTTC	CASSEEGVGSGANVLTF
TRBD1	TRBV30	NA	TRBJ1-2	TGTGCCTGGAGGAAGGACAGGGACTCCGGTAACTATGGCTACACCTTC	CAWRKDRDSGNYGYTF
NA	TRBV5-8	NA	TRBJ2-7	TGTGCCAGCAGCTTCGCACGGGAATATCCCTACGAGCAGTACTTC	CASSFAREYPYEQYF
NA	TRBV7-3	NA	TRBJ2-1	TGTGCCAGCAGAGGGGATGACAATGAGCAGTTCTTC	CASRGDDNEQFF
NA	TRBV28	once	TRBJ2-2	TGTGCCAGCAGTTTAGGGGGGGCGCCCGGGGAGCTGTTTTTT	CASSLGGAPGELFF
NA	TRBV7-9	NA	TRBJ1-1	TGTGCCAGCAGCTTAGTTCGCTCAGGGGCCACTGAAGCTTTCTTT	CASSLVRSGATEAFF
NA	TRBV18	NA	TRBJ1-4	TGTGCCAGCTCCCCACAGGAGCCTCCCGGTGAAATGGTTTTT	CASSPQEPPGEMVF
TRBD2	TRBV9	NA	TRBJ2-1	TGTGCCAGCAGCCCCTCCCGGGGGGGCCGTTACAATGAGCAGTTCTTC	CASSPSRGGRYNEQFF
TRBD2	TRBV7-2	NA	TRBJ2-5	TGTGCCAGCAGCTTAGTAGCTATTAGCGGGGGCTCCGAGACCCAGTACTTC	CASSLVAISGGSETQYF
NA	TRBV2	once	TRBJ2-1	TGTGCCAGCAGTGAATTTATTGCGGGAATGCAGTTCTTC	CASSEFIAGMQFF
TRBD1	TRBV15	NA	TRBJ2-5	TGTGCCACCAGCAGAGAGACGGGACAGGGGTTCGGGTCTCAATTGGAGACCCAGTACTTC	CATSRETGQGFGSQLETQYF
NA	TRBV19	NA	TRBJ1-3	TGTGCCAGTAGTACCTACAGGGACCACTCTGGAAACACCATATATTTT	CASSTYRDHSGNTIYF
NA	TRBV9	NA	TRBJ1-2	TGTGCCAGCAGCGTAGAAGGCGCGGATGGCTACACCTTC	CASSVEGADGYTF
NA	TRBV5-1	NA	TRBJ1-1	TGCGCCAGCAGCCTGGACTTGAACACTGAAGCTTTCTTT	CASSLDLNTEAFF
NA	TRBV11-3	NA	TRBJ1-1	TGTGCCAGCAGCTTAGAGACAGGAATGAACACTGAAGCTTTCTTT	CASSLETGMNTEAFF
NA	TRBV6-5	NA	TRBJ1-6	TGTGCCAGCAGCCCCGGGTCCTTAGGTGCCCTCCACTTT	CASSPGSLGALHF
TRBD2	TRBV6-1	NA	TRBJ2-1	TGTGCCAGCAAGACCGGGGGGGCGTACAATGAGCAGTTCTTC	CASKTGGAYNEQFF
NA	TRBV11-2	NA	TRBJ1-1	TGTGCCAGCCTCTGGGGCGCGGAAGCTTTCTTT	CASLWGAEAFF
TRBD1	TRBV6-1	NA	TRBJ1-3	TGTGCCAGCAGTGCCGGGACAGCTCGAAACACCATATATTTT	CASSAGTARNTIYF
TRBD1	TRBV29-1	NA	TRBJ2-1	TGCAGCGTTGAAGATCTTCTCGGGACAGGGGGCTCGTATGAGCAGTTCTTC	CSVEDLLGTGGSYEQFF
TRBD1	TRBV5-1	NA	TRBJ1-2	TGCGCCAGCAGCGGGCGGGACAGCTATGGCTACACCTTC	CASSGRDSYGYTF
NA	TRBV30	NA	TRBJ2-7	TGTGCCTGGAGTGGCCTATACGAGCAGTACTTC	CAWSGLYEQYF
NA	TRBV7-2	NA	TRBJ2-7	TGTGCCAGCAGCTTAGCGCAACAGGGCCCCTACGAGCAGTACTTC	CASSLAQQGPYEQYF
NA	TRBV6-6	NA	TRBJ1-2	TGTGCCAGCAGTTACACGGCCTTGACAGACCATGGCTACACCTTC	CASSYTALTDHGYTF
NA	TRBV10-3	NA	TRBJ1-2	TGTGCCGCCTTCGACAGATCATCCTTCTATGGCTACACCTTC	CAAFDRSSFYGYTF
TRBD2	TRBV6-5	once	TRBJ2-3	TGTGCCAGCAGTTACTTGGGACTAGAGTCGGATACGCAGTATTTT	CASSYLGLESDTQYF
NA	TRBV10-3	NA	TRBJ2-5	TGTGCCACCTCGGAGGGATACAGGGGAGAGACCCAGTACTTC	CATSEGYRGETQYF
NA	TRBV15	NA	TRBJ2-7	TGTGCCACCAGCAGAGATTCCCCGTACGAGCAGTACTTC	CATSRDSPYEQYF
NA	TRBV9	NA	TRBJ1-2	TGTGCCAGCAGCCTCCTTCTTACGGGAAGGAATGGCTACACCTTC	CASSLLLTGRNGYTF
TRBD1	TRBV9	once	TRBJ1-2	TGTGCCAGCAGTGACGACAGGGCCTTTGCAGGCTACACCTTC	CASSDDRAFAGYTF
TRBD2	TRBV7-2	NA	TRBJ2-2	TGTGCCAGCAGGCTAGCGGGGGGGCGAACCGGGGAGCTGTTTTTT	CASRLAGGRTGELFF
NA	TRBV30	NA	TRBJ1-1	TGTGCCTGGAGCTGGGACGGGTACGGGAGAGAAGCTTTCTTT	CAWSWDGYGREAFF
TRBD1	TRBV19	NA	TRBJ2-1	TGTGCCAGTACCGGGACAGGGGCAAACAATGAGCAGTTCTTC	CASTGTGANNEQFF
NA	TRBV10-2	NA	TRBJ2-1	TGCGCCAGCAGTGAAAACAGGGAGAATGAGCAGTTCTTC	CASSENRENEQFF
TRBD1	TRBV28	once	TRBJ1-2	TGTGCCAGCAGTTTAACACAACAGGGGGTAAACTATGGCTACACCTTC	CASSLTQQGVNYGYTF
NA	TRBV11-3	NA	TRBJ1-1	TGTGCCAGCAGCTTGCGACCAGGTAGTGAAGCTTTCTTT	CASSLRPGSEAFF
NA	TRBV6-1	NA	TRBJ1-5	TGTGCCAGCCGGGGAGAACAGCTCAATCAGCCCCAGCATTTT	CASRGEQLNQPQHF
NA	TRBV6-5	once	TRBJ1-4	TGTGCCAGCAGTTATCACCAGGGTGCTACTAATGAAAAACTGTTTTTT	CASSYHQGATNEKLFF
NA	TRBV28	NA	TRBJ1-6	TGTGCCAGCAGTTGGCCGGGGGGTCGGTCACCCCTCCACTTT	CASSWPGGRSPLHF
TRBD1	TRBV5-1	NA	TRBJ2-1	TGCGCCAGCAGTTACGGGACAGGGGCTTACAATGAGCAGTTCTTC	CASSYGTGAYNEQFF
NA	TRBV4-1	once	TRBJ2-2	TGCGCCAGCAGCCCCTCCATACAGAACACCGGGGAGCTGTTTTTT	CASSPSIQNTGELFF
TRBD1	TRBV4-2	NA	TRBJ1-3	TGTGCCAGCAGCCAAGATCAGCGGACAGGGAGGTCAAACACCATATATTTT	CASSQDQRTGRSNTIYF